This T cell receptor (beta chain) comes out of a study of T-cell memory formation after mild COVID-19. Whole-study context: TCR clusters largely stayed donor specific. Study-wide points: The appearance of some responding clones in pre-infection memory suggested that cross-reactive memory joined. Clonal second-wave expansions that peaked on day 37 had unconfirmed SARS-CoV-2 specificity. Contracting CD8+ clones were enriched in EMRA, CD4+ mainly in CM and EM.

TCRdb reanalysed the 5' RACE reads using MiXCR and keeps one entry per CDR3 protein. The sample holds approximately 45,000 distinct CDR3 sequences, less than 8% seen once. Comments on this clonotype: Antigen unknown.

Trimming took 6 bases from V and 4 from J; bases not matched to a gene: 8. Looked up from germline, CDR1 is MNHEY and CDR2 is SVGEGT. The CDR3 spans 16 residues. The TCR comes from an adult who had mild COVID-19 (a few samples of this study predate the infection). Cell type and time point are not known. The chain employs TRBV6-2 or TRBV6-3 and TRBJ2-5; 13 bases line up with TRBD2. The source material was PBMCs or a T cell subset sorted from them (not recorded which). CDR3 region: CASSRGLAGVGETQYF. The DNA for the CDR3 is TGTGCCAGCAGCCGAGGACTAGCGGGAGTTGGAGAGACCCAGTACTTC.